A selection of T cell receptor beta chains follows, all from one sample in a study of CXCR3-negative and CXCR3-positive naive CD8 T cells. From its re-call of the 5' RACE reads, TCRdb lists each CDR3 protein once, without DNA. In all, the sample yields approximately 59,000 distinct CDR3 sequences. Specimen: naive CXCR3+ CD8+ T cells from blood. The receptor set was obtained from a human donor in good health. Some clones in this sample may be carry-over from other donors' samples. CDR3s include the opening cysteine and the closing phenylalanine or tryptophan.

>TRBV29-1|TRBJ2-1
CSVAPVASGAEQFF
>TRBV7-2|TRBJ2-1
CASSLTLAGTWYNEQFF
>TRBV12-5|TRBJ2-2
CASGLVLVGTGGPGELFF
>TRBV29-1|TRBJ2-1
CSVEDVDRGRYNEQFF
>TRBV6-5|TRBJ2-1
CASSYSAGGEQFF
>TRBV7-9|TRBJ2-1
CASSLGREQFF
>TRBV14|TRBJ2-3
CASSQEDRGLAGFSTDTQYF
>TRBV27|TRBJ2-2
CASSSLDGGELFF
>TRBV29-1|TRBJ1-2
CSVEEREALDYGFTF
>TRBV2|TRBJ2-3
CASSEPNFGTASTDTQYF
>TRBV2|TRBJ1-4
CASSLDRGEKLFF
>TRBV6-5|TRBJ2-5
CASSYGASGVGETQYF
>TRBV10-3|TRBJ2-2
CAIKEGANTGELFF
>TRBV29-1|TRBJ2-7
CSVEVVQGGFYEQYF
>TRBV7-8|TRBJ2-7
CASSHGTGDVYEQYF
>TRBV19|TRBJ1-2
CASSIAPAFYGYTF
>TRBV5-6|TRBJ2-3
CASSLVWAGGTTDTQYF
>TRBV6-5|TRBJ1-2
CASSYGGAGYGYTF
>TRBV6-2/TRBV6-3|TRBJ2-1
CASSGPGPTPYNEQFF
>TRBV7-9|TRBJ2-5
CASSRPGQAPQETQYF
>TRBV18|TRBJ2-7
CASSPPGPTFSYEQYF
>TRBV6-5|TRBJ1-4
CASSLYRGPATNEKLFF
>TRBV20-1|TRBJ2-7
CSARERQAPTYEQYF
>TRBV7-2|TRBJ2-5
CASSLLSSVEETQYF
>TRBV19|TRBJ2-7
CASSIASLGQTYEQYF
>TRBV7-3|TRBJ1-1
CASSPSSRGGWDTEAFF
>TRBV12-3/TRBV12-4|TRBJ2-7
CASSPGRLYEQYF
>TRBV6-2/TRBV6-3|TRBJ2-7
CASRTTLNSYEQYF
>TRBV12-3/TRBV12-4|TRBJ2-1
CASSQLDPFSYNEQFF
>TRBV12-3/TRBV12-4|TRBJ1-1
CASSFYRGAEAFF
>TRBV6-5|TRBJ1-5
CASRGGNQPQHF
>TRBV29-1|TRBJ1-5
CSVGGGFGDSNQPQHF
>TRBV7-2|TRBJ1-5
CASSANPGQGTNQPQHF
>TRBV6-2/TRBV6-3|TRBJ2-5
CASSPQGAGETQYF
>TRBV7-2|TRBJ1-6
CASSLGLGQGENSPLHF
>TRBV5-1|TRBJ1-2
CASSSPTGYYANYGYTF
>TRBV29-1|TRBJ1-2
CSVDGNFYGYTF
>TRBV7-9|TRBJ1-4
CASSPPADEKLFF
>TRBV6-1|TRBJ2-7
CASREGASSSYEQYF
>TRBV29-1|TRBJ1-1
CSVEPGDSEAFF
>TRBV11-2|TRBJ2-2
CASSLGAGLKITGELFF
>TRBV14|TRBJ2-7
CASSLDRSAYEQYF
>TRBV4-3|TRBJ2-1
CASSRSGASSYNEQFF
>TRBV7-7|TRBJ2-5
CASSYEAGGETQYF
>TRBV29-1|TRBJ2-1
CSVWGDNSYNEQFF
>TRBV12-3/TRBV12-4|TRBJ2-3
CASSTLGGGTDTQYF
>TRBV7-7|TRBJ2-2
CASSATSDRESTGELFF
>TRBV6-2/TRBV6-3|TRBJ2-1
CASSYSIYTYNEQFF
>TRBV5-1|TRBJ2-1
CASSSAHNEQFF
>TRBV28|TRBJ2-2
CASSFGQYTGELFF
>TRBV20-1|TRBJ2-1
CSASWSGSSYNEQFF
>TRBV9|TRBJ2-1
CASSVERGWDEQFF
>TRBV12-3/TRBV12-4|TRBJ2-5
CASSWQGSQETQYF
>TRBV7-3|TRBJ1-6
CASLPGTESSPLHF
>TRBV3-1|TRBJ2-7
CASKGPGQEYYEQYF